This TCR beta chain derives from a study of blood T cell repertoires in COVID-19. On the study more broadly: Sample material is recorded as cDNA or gDNA derived from T cells, B-cell-depleted T cells, or PBMCs.

Study members were between about 18 and 95 years old and lived in 24 US regions. Participants reported their clinical history, and cohort assignment relied on those reports. Generated by immunoSEQ multiplex PCR, the TCRdb table keeps only in-frame clones and is missing some. The sample lists 200,000 to 250,000 clones, around 90% seen once, with 14% to 15% in the top ten. The TCR comes from a woman aged 45-60 years with acute COVID-19. Sequencing used PBMCs or T cells enriched from blood (not recorded which).

The CDR3 DNA follows: TGCGCCAGCAGCCAAGATTATTCCCTCTATGGCTACACCTTC. Its translation is CASSQDYSLYGYTF. V usage is TRBV4-3 and J usage is TRBJ1-2, with D unresolved. This CDR3 has 14 residues. Trimming took off 0 bases at V and 4 bases at J, with 9 bases between the two ends. CDR1 is LGHNA, CDR2 YSLEER, per germline.